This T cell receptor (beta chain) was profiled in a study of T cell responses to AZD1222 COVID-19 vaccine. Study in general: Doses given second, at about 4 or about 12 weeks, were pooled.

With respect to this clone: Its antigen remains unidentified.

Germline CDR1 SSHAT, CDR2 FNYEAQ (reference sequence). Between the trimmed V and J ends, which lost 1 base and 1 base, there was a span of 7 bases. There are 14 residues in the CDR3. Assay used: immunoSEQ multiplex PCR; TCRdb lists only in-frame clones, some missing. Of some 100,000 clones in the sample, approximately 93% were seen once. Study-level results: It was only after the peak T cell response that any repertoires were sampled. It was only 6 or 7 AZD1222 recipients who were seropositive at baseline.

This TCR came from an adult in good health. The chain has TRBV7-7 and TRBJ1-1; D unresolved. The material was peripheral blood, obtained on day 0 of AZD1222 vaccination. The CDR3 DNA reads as TGTGCCAGCAGCTTAGGTGGACCGAACACTGAAGCTTTCTTT. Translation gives CASSLGGPNTEAFF.